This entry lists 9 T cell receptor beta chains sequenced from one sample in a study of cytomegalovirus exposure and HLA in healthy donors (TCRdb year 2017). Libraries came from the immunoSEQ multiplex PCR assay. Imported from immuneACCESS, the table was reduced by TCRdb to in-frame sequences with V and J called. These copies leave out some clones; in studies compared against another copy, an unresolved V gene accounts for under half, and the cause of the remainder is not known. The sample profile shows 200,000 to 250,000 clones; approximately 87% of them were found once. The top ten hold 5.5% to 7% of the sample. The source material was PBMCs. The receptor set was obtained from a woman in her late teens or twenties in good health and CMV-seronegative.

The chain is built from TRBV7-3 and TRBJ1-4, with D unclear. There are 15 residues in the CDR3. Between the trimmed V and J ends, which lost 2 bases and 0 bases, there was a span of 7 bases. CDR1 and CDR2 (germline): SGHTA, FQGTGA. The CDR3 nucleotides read TGTGCCAGCAGCTTATCAGGCGCAACTAATGAAAAACTGTTTTTT. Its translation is CASSLSGATNEKLFF.

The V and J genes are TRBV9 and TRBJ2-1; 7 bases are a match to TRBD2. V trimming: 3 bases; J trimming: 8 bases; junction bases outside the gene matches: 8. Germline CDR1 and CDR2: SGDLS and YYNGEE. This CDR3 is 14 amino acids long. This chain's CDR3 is CASSALGGRDEQFF. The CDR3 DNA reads TGTGCCAGCAGCGCCCTGGGGGGGAGAGATGAGCAGTTCTTC.

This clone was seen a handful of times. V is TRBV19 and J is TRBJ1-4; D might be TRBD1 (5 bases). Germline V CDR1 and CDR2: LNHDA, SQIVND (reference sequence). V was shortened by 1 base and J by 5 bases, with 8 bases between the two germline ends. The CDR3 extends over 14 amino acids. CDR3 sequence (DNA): TGTGCCAGTAGTATAGGAGACAGAAATGAAAAACTGTTTTTT. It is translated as CASSIGDRNEKLFF.

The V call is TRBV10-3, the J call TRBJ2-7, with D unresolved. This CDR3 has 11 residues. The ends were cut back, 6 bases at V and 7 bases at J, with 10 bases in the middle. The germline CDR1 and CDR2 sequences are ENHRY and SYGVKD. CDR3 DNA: TGTGCCATCAGGGCGAATGCGGAGCAGTACTTC. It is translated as CAIRANAEQYF.

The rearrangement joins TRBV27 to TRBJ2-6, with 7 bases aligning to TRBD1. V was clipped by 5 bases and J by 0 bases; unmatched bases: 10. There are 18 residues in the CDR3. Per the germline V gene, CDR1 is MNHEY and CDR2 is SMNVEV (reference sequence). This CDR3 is CASSPREGASSGANVLTF. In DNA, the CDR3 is TGTGCCAGCAGTCCCCGCGAGGGGGCAAGCTCTGGGGCCAACGTCCTGACTTTC.

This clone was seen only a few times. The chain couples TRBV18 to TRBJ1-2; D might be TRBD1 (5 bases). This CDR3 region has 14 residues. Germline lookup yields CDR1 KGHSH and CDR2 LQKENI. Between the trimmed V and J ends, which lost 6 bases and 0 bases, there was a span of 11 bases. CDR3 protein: CASSPGRANYGYTF. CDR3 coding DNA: TGTGCCAGCTCCCCGGGACGGGCTAACTATGGCTACACCTTC.

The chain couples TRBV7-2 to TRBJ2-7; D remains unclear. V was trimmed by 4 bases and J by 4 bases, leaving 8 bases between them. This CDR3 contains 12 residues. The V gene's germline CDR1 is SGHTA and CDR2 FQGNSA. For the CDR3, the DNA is TGTGCCAGCAGCTCCGGGCCATACGAGCAGTACTTC. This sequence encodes CASSSGPYEQYF.

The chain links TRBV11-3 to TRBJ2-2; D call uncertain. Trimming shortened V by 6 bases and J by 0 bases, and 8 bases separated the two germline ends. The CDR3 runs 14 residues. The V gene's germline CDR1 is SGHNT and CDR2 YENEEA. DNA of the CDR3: TGTGCCAGCAGTCTTACAGCGAACACCGGGGAGCTGTTTTTT. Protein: CASSLTANTGELFF.

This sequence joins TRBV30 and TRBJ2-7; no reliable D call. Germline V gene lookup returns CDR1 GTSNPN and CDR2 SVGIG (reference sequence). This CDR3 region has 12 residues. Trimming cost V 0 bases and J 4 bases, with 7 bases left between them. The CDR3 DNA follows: TGTGCCTGGAGTGTACAATTATACGAGCAGTACTTC. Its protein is CAWSVQLYEQYF.